Listed below are T cell receptor beta chains from one sample, sequenced in a study of blood T cells in healthy people across ages. One entry per CDR3 protein results from TCRdb running MiXCR on the 5' RACE reads. The sample has hundreds of thousands of distinct CDR3 sequences, over 40% seen once. The sequenced sample consisted of blood. All receptors come from a woman aged 80 or older in good health. Both conserved end residues are part of each CDR3. D genes are given only for firm matches. Only part of the rows carry a size: once, few, many, or a class if the clone is expanded.

TRBD2,.,TRBV10-3,TRBJ2-1,CATRVTSGNNNEQFF,TGTGCCACCCGAGTTACTAGCGGGAACAACAATGAGCAGTTCTTC
.,few,TRBV18,TRBJ1-4,CASSPPGGRLQEKLFF,TGTGCCAGCTCACCACCGGGCGGCCGGCTGCAGGAAAAACTGTTTTTT
TRBD2,.,TRBV12-3/TRBV12-4,TRBJ2-1,CASSLRWLAGGGQFF,TGTGCCAGCAGTTTACGGTGGCTAGCGGGCGGTGGGCAGTTCTTC
.,many,TRBV7-9,TRBJ2-1,CASSFLRTEQFF,TGTGCCAGCAGCTTTTTGAGGACCGAGCAGTTCTTC
TRBD2,few,TRBV20-1,TRBJ2-1,CSAISGTMRYNEQFF,TGCAGTGCTATCTCCGGGACTATGCGCTACAATGAGCAGTTCTTC
.,once,TRBV20-1,TRBJ2-1,CSATDHLSSYNEQFF,TGCAGTGCTACAGACCACCTAAGCTCCTACAATGAGCAGTTCTTC
TRBD2,.,TRBV7-8,TRBJ2-1,CASSLYAGGETQFF,TGTGCCAGCAGCTTATATGCGGGAGGGGAGACCCAGTTCTTC
.,.,TRBV20-1,TRBJ2-7,CSARDLEGLYEQYF,TGCAGTGCTAGAGATTTGGAAGGCCTCTACGAGCAGTACTTC
.,many,TRBV12-3/TRBV12-4,TRBJ2-7,CASSSPYSYEQYF,TGTGCCAGCAGTTCGCCATACTCCTACGAGCAGTACTTC
.,many,TRBV25-1,TRBJ2-2,CASTFTQDPFAGELFF,TGTGCCAGCACATTTACCCAGGACCCCTTCGCCGGGGAGCTGTTTTTT
.,.,TRBV7-9,TRBJ1-5,CASSADLQVPYQPQHF,TGTGCCAGCAGCGCAGACCTACAGGTTCCTTATCAGCCCCAGCATTTT
.,many,TRBV29-1,TRBJ2-3,CSSATTTDTQYF,TGCAGCTCCGCCACGACCACAGATACGCAGTATTTT
.,.,TRBV10-3,TRBJ2-7,CAITRDNSYNEQYF,TGTGCCATCACCCGGGACAACTCCTACAATGAGCAGTACTTC
TRBD2,few,TRBV30,TRBJ2-7,CAWSESGRPYDQYF,TGTGCCTGGAGTGAAAGCGGGAGGCCTTACGATCAGTACTTC
TRBD2,once,TRBV4-1,TRBJ2-1,CASSQPTSGSLNEQFF,TGCGCCAGCAGCCAACCAACTAGCGGGAGTCTGAATGAGCAGTTCTTC
.,many,TRBV18,TRBJ2-3,CASSPGQTPTDTQYF,TGTGCCAGCTCACCCGGACAGACACCCACAGATACGCAGTATTTT
TRBD1,.,TRBV6-1,TRBJ1-6,CASRETGTGYNSPLHF,TGTGCCAGCAGGGAGACCGGGACAGGCTATAATTCACCCCTCCACTTT
TRBD2,.,TRBV11-2,TRBJ2-1,CASSPAGGSGGNEQFF,TGTGCCAGCAGCCCCGCCGGGGGTAGCGGGGGTAATGAGCAGTTCTTC
.,.,TRBV6-5,TRBJ1-2,CASRDTAGAGYTF,TGTGCCAGCAGGGACACGGCGGGGGCTGGCTACACCTTC
.,many,TRBV5-1,TRBJ2-5,CASSLRSGWETQYF,TGCGCCAGCAGCTTGCGCTCAGGCTGGGAGACCCAGTACTTC
.,.,TRBV21-1,TRBJ2-7,CASSKSAGDHYEQYF,TGTGCCAGCAGCAAATCGGCGGGGGACCACTACGAGCAGTACTTC
TRBD2,few,TRBV18,TRBJ2-7,CASSPGSGSNEQYF,TGTGCCAGCTCACCAGGTAGCGGGAGTAACGAGCAGTACTTC
.,few,TRBV6-6,TRBJ2-7,CASSYSSTDTYEQYF,TGTGCCAGCAGTTACTCCTCGACTGATACCTACGAGCAGTACTTC
TRBD1,many,TRBV7-2,TRBJ2-1,CASSGAGTGGYNEQFF,TGTGCCAGCAGCGGAGCCGGGACAGGGGGCTACAATGAGCAGTTCTTC
.,many,TRBV27,TRBJ1-2,CASSAYRERDGYTF,TGTGCCAGCAGCGCATACCGAGAGAGAGATGGCTACACCTTC
.,.,TRBV5-1,TRBJ1-2,CASSLEWGGYTF,TGCGCCAGCAGCTTGGAGTGGGGTGGCTACACCTTC
.,.,TRBV7-2,TRBJ2-7,CASSANYGYEQYF,TGTGCCAGCAGCGCTAACTACGGCTACGAGCAGTACTTC
.,many,TRBV5-1,TRBJ2-1,CASRQGIGPSYNEQFF,TGCGCCAGCAGACAGGGAATTGGACCGTCCTACAATGAGCAGTTCTTC
TRBD1,.,TRBV29-1,TRBJ2-7,CSVAGGDEQYF,TGCAGCGTTGCAGGGGGCGACGAGCAGTACTTC
.,.,TRBV29-1,TRBJ2-3,CSVVEAQGPDTQYF,TGCAGCGTTGTAGAGGCGCAGGGACCAGATACGCAGTATTTT
.,.,TRBV5-1,TRBJ1-2,CASKATYGYTF,TGCGCCAGCAAGGCCACATATGGCTACACCTTC
.,many,TRBV9,TRBJ2-1,CASSRGSNEQFF,TGTGCCAGCAGCCGCGGAAGTAATGAGCAGTTCTTC
.,.,TRBV3-1,TRBJ2-4,CASSQFRAKNIQYF,TGTGCCAGCAGCCAATTCAGAGCCAAAAACATTCAGTACTTC
.,few,TRBV6-6,TRBJ2-7,CASSYSEQRNEQYF,TGTGCCAGCAGTTACTCGGAGCAGCGCAATGAGCAGTACTTC
.,many,TRBV9,TRBJ2-3,CASSVGATRGVSADTQYF,TGTGCCAGCAGCGTTGGGGCCACCCGCGGGGTCAGCGCAGATACGCAGTATTTT
.,many,TRBV20-1,TRBJ1-4,CSANRGSAEKLFF,TGCAGTGCTAATCGGGGATCAGCGGAAAAACTGTTTTTT
TRBD1,.,TRBV27,TRBJ2-7,CASSQNRDSAYEQYF,TGTGCCAGCAGTCAAAACCGGGACAGCGCCTACGAGCAGTACTTC
.,.,TRBV20-1,TRBJ2-3,CSARRSGAGALTDTQYF,TGCAGTGCTAGAAGGTCCGGGGCGGGGGCTCTCACAGATACGCAGTATTTT
TRBD2,.,TRBV12-3/TRBV12-4,TRBJ2-1,CASGPSGKPTWQFF,TGTGCCAGCGGGCCTAGCGGGAAACCGACCTGGCAGTTCTTC
.,once,TRBV20-1,TRBJ2-5,CSAMRGDETQYF,TGCAGTGCTATGAGGGGGGACGAGACCCAGTACTTC
TRBD1,.,TRBV24-1,TRBJ1-1,CATSDPGTGGTEAFF,TGTGCCACCAGTGATCCCGGGACAGGGGGCACTGAAGCTTTCTTT
.,.,TRBV28,TRBJ2-3,CASSPPWSDTQYF,TGTGCCAGCAGCCCTCCTTGGTCGGATACGCAGTATTTT
.,.,TRBV12-3/TRBV12-4,TRBJ2-3,CASAINAGGTDTQYF,TGTGCCAGCGCCATAAATGCGGGCGGCACAGATACGCAGTATTTT
.,.,TRBV7-9,TRBJ2-1,CASSHRSSYNEQFF,TGTGCCAGCAGCCACAGGAGCTCCTACAATGAGCAGTTCTTC
TRBD2,.,TRBV30,TRBJ2-1,CAWSRGLAGNEQFF,TGTGCCTGGAGTCGGGGACTAGCGGGAAATGAGCAGTTCTTC
.,many,TRBV7-3,TRBJ1-4,CASSRGVGFGEKLFF,TGTGCCAGCAGCCGGGGGGTGGGCTTCGGTGAAAAACTGTTTTTT
.,.,TRBV14,TRBJ1-5,CASSQGADQPQHF,TGTGCCAGCAGCCAAGGGGCAGATCAGCCCCAGCATTTT
TRBD1,.,TRBV10-3,TRBJ1-4,CASSISGQINEKLFF,TGTGCCAGCAGCATCTCGGGACAGATTAATGAAAAACTGTTTTTT
.,.,TRBV3-1,TRBJ1-3,CASSQVNGNTIYF,TGTGCCAGCAGCCAAGTTAATGGAAACACCATATATTTT
.,few,TRBV6-1,TRBJ2-1,CASSPVRGADNEQFF,TGTGCCAGCAGTCCAGTACGTGGGGCGGACAATGAGCAGTTCTTC
.,.,TRBV20-1,TRBJ2-7,CSARGSPEREQYF,TGCAGTGCTAGGGGTAGCCCCGAACGGGAGCAGTACTTC
.,once,TRBV14,TRBJ2-1,CASSRQTSYNEQFF,TGTGCCAGCAGCCGACAAACCTCCTACAATGAGCAGTTCTTC
TRBD2,many,TRBV6-2/TRBV6-3,TRBJ2-3,CASSKSPGLAADTQYF,TGTGCCAGCAGTAAGAGTCCGGGACTAGCCGCGGATACGCAGTATTTT
.,.,TRBV29-1,TRBJ1-5,CSVGGINQPQHF,TGCAGCGTCGGGGGGATCAATCAGCCCCAGCATTTT
TRBD2,.,TRBV4-3,TRBJ2-7,CASSQESGGSPYEQYF,TGCGCCAGCAGCCAAGAGTCCGGGGGGTCTCCCTACGAGCAGTACTTC
.,once,TRBV6-5,TRBJ1-1,CASHTGFEAFF,TGTGCCAGCCACACGGGATTTGAAGCTTTCTTT
.,few,TRBV11-3,TRBJ2-6,CASSLGPRPSGANVLTF,TGTGCCAGCAGCTTAGGGCCTCGCCCCTCTGGGGCCAACGTCCTGACTTTC